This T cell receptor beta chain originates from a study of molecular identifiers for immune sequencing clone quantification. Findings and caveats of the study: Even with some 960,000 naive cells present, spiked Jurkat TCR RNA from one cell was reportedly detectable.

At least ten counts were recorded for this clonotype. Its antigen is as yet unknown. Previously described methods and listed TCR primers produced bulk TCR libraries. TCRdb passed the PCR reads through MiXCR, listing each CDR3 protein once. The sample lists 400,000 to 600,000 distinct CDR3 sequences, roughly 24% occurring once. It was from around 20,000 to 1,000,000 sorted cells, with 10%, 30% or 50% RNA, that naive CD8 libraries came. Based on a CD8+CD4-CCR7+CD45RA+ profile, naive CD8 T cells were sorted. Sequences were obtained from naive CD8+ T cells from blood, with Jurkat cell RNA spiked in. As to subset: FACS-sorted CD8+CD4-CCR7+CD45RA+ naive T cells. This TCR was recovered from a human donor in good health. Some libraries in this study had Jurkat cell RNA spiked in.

CDR3 in amino acids: CASRPPGPTVPDTQYF. In nucleotides, the CDR3 is TGTGCCAGCAGACCCCCGGGACCAACCGTCCCAGATACGCAGTATTTT. The J gene is TRBJ2-3, the V gene TRBV2; either TRBD1 or TRBD2 may supply D (5 bases each). Germline loops: CDR1 SNHLY, CDR2 FYNNEI. With 6 bases removed from V and 4 bases from J, the gap between germline ends came to 20 bases. The CDR3 extends over 16 amino acids.